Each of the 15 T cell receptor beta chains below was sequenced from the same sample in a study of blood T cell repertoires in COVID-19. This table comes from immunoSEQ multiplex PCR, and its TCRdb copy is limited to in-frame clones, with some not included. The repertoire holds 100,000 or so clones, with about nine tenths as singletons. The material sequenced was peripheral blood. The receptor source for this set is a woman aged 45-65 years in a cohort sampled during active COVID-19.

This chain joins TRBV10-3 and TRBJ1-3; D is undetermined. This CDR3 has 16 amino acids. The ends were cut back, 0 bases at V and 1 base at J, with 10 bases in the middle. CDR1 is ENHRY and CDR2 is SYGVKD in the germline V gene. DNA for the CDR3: TGTGCCATCAGTGAGTCTGGTGTGAGGTCTGGAAACACCATATATTTT. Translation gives CAISESGVRSGNTIYF.

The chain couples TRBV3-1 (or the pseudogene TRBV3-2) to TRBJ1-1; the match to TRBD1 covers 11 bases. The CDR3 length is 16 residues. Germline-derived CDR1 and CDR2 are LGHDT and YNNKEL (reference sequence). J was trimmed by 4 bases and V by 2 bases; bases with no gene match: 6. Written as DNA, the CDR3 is TGTGCCAGCAGCCAATTACCCGGGACAGGGGGCACTGAAGCTTTCTTT. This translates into CASSQLPGTGGTEAFF.

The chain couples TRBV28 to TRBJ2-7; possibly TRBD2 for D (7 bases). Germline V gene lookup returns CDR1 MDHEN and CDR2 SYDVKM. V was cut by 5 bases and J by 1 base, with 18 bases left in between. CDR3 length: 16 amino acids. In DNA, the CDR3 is TGTGCCAGCAGTCCTCTTAGGGGGGAGGGGTCCTACGAGCAGTACTTC. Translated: CASSPLRGEGSYEQYF.

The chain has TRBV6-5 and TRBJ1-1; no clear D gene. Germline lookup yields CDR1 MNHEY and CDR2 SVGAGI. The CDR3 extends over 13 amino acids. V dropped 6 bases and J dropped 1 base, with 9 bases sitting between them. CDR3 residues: CASRPIRNTEAFF. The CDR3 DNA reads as TGTGCCAGCAGACCCATCAGGAACACTGAAGCTTTCTTT.

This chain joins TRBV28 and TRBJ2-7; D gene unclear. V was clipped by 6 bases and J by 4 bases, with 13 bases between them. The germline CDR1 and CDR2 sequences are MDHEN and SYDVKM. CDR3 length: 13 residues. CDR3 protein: CASSPRHLYEQYF. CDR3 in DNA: TGTGCCAGCAGCCCGAGACACCTGTACGAGCAGTACTTC. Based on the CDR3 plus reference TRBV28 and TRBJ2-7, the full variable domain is DVKVTQSSRYLVKRTGEKVFLECVQDMDHENMFWYRQDPGLGLRLIYFSYDVKMKEKGDIPEGYSVSREKKERFSLILESASTNQTSMYLCASSPRHLYEQYFGPGTRLTVT.

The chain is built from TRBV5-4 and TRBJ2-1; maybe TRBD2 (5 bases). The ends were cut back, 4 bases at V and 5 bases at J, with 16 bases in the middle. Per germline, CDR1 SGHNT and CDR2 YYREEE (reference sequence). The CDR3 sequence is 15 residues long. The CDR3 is CASSPPPVGDNEQFF. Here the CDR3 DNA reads TGTGCCAGCAGCCCTCCACCGGTCGGGGACAATGAGCAGTTCTTC.

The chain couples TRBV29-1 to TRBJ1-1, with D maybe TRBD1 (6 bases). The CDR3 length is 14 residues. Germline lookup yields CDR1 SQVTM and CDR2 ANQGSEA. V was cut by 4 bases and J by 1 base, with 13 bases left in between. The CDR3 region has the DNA TGCAGCGTTGGTACAGGGTTGGGGAACACTGAAGCTTTCTTT. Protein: CSVGTGLGNTEAFF.

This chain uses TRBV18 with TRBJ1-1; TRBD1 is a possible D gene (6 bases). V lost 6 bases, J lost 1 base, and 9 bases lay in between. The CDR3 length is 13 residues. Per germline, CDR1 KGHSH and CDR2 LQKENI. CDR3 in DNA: TGTGCCAGCTCCGGGGGGGCGAACACTGAAGCTTTCTTT. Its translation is CASSGGANTEAFF.

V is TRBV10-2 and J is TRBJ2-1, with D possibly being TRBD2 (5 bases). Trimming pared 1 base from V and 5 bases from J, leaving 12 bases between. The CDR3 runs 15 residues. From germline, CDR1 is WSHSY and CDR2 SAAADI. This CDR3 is CASSEFLPGDNEQFF. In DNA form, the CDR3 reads TGCGCCAGCAGTGAGTTTCTTCCCGGGGACAATGAGCAGTTCTTC.

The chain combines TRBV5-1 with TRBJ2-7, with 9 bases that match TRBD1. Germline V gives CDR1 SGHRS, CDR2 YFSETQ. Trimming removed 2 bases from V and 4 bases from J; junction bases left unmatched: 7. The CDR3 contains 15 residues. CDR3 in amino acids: CASSFGQGIRYEQYF. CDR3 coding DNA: TGCGCCAGCAGCTTCGGACAGGGGATAAGGTACGAGCAGTACTTC.

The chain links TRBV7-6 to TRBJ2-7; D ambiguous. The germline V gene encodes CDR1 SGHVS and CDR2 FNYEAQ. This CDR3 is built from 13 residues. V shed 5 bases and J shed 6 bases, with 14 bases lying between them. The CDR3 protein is CASSPNPYSEQYF. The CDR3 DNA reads TGTGCCAGCAGCCCCAACCCCTATTCCGAGCAGTACTTC.

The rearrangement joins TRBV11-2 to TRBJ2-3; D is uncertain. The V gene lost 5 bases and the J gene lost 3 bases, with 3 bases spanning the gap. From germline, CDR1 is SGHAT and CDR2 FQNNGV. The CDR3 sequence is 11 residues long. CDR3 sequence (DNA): TGTGCCAGCAGCCATACAGATACGCAGTATTTT. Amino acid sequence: CASSHTDTQYF.

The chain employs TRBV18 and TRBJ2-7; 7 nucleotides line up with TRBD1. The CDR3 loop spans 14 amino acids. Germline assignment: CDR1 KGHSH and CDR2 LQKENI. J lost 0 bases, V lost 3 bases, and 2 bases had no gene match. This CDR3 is CASSPGQPSYEQYF. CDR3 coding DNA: TGTGCCAGCTCACCGGGACAGCCCTCCTACGAGCAGTACTTC. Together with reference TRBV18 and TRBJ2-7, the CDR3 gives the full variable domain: NAGVMQNPRHLVRRRGQEARLRCSPMKGHSHVYWYRQLPEEGLKFMVYLQKENIIDESGMPKERFSAEFPKEGPSILRIQQVVRGDSAAYFCASSPGQPSYEQYFGPGTRLTVT.

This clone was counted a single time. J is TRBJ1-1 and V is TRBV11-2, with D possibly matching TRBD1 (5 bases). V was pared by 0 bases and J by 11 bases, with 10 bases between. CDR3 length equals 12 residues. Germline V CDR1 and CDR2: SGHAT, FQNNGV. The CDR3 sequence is CASSLDRDRAFF. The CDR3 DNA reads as TGTGCCAGCAGCTTAGACAGGGATCGGGCTTTCTTT.

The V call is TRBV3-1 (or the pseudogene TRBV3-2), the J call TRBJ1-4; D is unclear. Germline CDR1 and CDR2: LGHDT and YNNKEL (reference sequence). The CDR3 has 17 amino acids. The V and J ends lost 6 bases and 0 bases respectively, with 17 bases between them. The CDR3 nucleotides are TGTGCCAGCAGTCGTGGACGGTCGACTACAACTAATGAAAAACTGTTTTTT. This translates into CASSRGRSTTTNEKLFF.